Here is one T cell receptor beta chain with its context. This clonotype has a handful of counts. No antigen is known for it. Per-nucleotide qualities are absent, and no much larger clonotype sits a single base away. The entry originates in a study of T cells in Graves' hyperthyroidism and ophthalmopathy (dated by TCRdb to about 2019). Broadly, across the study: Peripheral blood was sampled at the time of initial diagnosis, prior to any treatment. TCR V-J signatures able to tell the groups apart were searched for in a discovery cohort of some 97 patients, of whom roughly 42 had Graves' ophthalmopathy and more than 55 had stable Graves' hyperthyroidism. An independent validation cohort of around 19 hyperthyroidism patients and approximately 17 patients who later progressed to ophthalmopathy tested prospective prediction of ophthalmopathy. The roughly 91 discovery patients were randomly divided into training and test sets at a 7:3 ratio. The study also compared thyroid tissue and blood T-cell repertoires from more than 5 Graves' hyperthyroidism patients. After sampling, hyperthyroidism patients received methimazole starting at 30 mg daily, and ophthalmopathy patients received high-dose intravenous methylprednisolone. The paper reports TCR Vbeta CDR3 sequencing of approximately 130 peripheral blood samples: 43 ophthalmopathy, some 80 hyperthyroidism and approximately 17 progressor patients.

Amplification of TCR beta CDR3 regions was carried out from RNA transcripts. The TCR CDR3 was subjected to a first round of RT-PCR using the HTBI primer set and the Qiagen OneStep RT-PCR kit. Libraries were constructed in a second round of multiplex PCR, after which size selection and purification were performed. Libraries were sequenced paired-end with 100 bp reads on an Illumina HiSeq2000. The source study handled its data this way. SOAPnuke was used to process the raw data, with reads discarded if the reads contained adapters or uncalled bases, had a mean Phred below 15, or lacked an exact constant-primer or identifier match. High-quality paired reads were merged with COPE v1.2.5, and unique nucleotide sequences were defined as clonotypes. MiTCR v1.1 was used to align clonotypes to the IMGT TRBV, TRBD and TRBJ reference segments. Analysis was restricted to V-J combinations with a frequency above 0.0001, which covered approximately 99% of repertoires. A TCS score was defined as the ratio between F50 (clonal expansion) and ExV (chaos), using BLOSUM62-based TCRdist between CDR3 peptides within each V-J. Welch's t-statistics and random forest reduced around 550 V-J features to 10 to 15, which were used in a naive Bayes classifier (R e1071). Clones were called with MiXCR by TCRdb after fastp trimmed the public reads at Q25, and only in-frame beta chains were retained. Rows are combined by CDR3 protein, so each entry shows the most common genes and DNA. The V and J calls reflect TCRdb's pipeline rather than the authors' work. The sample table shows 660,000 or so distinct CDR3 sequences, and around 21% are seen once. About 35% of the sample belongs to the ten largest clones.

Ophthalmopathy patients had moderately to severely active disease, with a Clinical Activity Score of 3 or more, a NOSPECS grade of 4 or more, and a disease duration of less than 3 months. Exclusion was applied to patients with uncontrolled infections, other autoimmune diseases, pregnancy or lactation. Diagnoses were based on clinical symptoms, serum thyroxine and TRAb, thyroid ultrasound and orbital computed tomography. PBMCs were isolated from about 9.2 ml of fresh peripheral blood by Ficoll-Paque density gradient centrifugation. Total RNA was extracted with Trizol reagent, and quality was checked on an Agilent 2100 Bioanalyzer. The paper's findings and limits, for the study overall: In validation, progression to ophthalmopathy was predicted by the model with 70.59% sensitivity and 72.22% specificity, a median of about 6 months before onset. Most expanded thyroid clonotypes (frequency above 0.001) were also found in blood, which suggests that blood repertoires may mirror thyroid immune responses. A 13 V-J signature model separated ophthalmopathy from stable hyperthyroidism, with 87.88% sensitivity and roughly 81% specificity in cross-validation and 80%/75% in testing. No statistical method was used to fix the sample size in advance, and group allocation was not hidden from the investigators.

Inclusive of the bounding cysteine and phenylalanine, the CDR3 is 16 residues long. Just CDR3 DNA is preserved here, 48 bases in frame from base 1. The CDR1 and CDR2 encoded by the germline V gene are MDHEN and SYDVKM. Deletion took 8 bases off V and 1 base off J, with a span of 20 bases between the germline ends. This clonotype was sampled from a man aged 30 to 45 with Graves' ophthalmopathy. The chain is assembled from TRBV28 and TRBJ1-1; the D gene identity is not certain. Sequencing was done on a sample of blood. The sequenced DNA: TGTGCCAGCGTTCAGTTAAGGGTAAGGGCGAACACTGAAGCTTTCTTT. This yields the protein CASVQLRVRANTEAFF.